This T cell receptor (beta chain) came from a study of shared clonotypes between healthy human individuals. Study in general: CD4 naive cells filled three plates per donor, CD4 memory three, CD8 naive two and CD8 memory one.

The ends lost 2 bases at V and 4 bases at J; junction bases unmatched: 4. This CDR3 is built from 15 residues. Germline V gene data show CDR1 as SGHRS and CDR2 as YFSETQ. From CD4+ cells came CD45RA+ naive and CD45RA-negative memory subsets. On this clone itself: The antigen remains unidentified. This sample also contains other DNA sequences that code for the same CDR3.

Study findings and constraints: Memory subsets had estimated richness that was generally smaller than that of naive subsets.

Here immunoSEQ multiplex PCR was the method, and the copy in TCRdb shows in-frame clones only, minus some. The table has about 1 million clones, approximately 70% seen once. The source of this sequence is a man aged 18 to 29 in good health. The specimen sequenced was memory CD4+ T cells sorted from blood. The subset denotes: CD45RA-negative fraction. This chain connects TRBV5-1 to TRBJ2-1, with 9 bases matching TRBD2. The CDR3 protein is CASSFAGGSYNEQFF. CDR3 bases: TGCGCCAGCAGCTTTGCGGGGGGGTCTTACAATGAGCAGTTCTTC.